The 31 T cell receptor beta chains below come from one sample, sequenced in a study of shared clonotypes between healthy human individuals. The repertoire was sequenced with immunoSEQ multiplex PCR; TCRdb's copy has only in-frame clones and lacks some. Here the sample spans roughly 2 million clones, roughly 95% being singletons. Naive CD8 cells, CD45RO-negative and positively selected for CCR7, excluded terminally differentiated effector memory CD45RA+ cells. Material for sequencing was naive CD8+ T cells sorted from blood. All receptors derive from a man younger than 30 in good health.

The J gene is TRBJ2-7, the V gene TRBV6-5, with 10 bases matching TRBD1. Germline values: CDR1 MNHEY, CDR2 SVGAGI. This CDR3 spans 14 amino acids. V shed 0 bases and J 6 bases; nucleotides not matched to a gene: 2. The CDR3 loop reads CASSYSRDRGEQYF. The CDR3 DNA reads TGTGCCAGCAGTTACTCCCGGGACAGGGGCGAGCAGTACTTC.

This chain uses TRBV15 with TRBJ2-2; 10 nucleotides match TRBD2. This CDR3 has 17 residues. Per the germline V gene, CDR1 is LNHNV and CDR2 is YYDKDF (reference sequence). The V segment lost 2 bases and the J segment 4 bases; nucleotides outside the gene matches: 7. The CDR3 sequence is CATSRLWTSGVTGELFF. CDR3 DNA: TGTGCCACCAGCAGATTGTGGACTAGCGGAGTCACCGGGGAGCTGTTTTTT. Full variable domain (remainder filled in from reference TRBV15 and TRBJ2-2): DAMVIQNPRYQVTQFGKPVTLSCSQTLNHNVMYWYQQKSSQAPKLLFHYYDKDFNNEADTPDNFQSRRPNTSFCFLDIRSPGLGDTAMYLCATSRLWTSGVTGELFFGEGSRLTVL.

CDR3 region: CASSITGGLTEAFF. Written as DNA, the CDR3 is TGTGCCAGCAGCATTACAGGGGGCCTCACTGAAGCTTTCTTT. The V call is TRBV28, the J call TRBJ1-1; 9 nucleotides match TRBD1. The CDR3 is 14 amino acids. The V gene's germline CDR1 is MDHEN and CDR2 SYDVKM. Trimming removed 6 bases from V and 4 bases from J; junction bases left unmatched: 6.

The chain carries TRBV25-1 and TRBJ2-7, with no clear D. Trimming shortened V by 2 bases and J by 0 bases, and 11 bases separated the two germline ends. The CDR3 extends over 15 amino acids. Germline loops: CDR1 MGHDK, CDR2 SYGVNS. CDR3 coding DNA: TGTGCCAGCAGTGAAACGGATCTCAGCTCCTACGAGCAGTACTTC. Residues: CASSETDLSSYEQYF.

V and J are TRBV10-1 and TRBJ1-1; D is undetermined. CDR1 is WNHNN and CDR2 is SYGVQD in the germline V gene (reference sequence). The CDR3 is 13 amino acids. V was cut by 0 bases and J by 10 bases, with 12 bases left in between. DNA for the CDR3: TGCGCCAGCAGTGAGTCTGCGTTCGAAGGAGCTTTCTTT. Protein: CASSESAFEGAFF.

The chain combines TRBV6-6 with TRBJ1-1, with D perhaps matching TRBD1 (5 bases). This CDR3 spans 14 amino acids. CDR1 is MNHNY, CDR2 SVGAGI, per germline (reference sequence). V lost 6 bases to trimming and J lost 1 base, with 12 bases between them. CDR3 coding DNA: TGTGCCAGCAGGGAACAGGCGCGGAACACTGAAGCTTTCTTT. Its translation: CASREQARNTEAFF.

The rearrangement joins TRBV19 to TRBJ2-7, with 7 nucleotides matching TRBD1. The germline CDR1 and CDR2 sequences are LNHDA and SQIVND (reference sequence). This CDR3 is built from 11 residues. J lost 5 bases, V lost 10 bases, and 5 bases had no gene match. The CDR3 is CATSGGNEQYF. The CDR3, as DNA: TGTGCCACTTCAGGGGGAAACGAGCAGTACTTC.

The rearrangement joins TRBV19 to TRBJ2-7, with unresolved D. V lost 5 bases and J lost 3, with 11 bases in between. From germline, CDR1 is LNHDA and CDR2 SQIVND (reference sequence). This CDR3 has 13 amino acids. CDR3 sequence: CASSGRYIYEQYF. In nucleotides, the CDR3 is TGTGCCAGTAGTGGCCGCTATATCTACGAGCAGTACTTC.

This rearrangement joins TRBV30 to TRBJ1-1; possibly TRBD1 for D (5 bases). V was trimmed by 1 base and J by 0 bases, leaving 12 bases between them. Germline CDR1 is GTSNPN and CDR2 is SVGIG (reference sequence). This CDR3 comprises 15 residues. CDR3 region: CAWSGQGLMNTEAFF. The CDR3 nucleotides read TGTGCCTGGAGTGGGCAGGGACTTATGAACACTGAAGCTTTCTTT.

The gene calls are TRBV19 and TRBJ2-2; TRBD2 matches 7 bases. The germline CDR1 and CDR2 sequences are LNHDA and SQIVND (reference sequence). V shed 6 bases, J shed 4 bases, and the junction held 8 bases outside the gene matches. CDR3 length: 15 residues. In DNA form, the CDR3 reads TGTGCCAGTAGGAAGATAGGGACTATCACCGGGGAGCTGTTTTTT. Translating it yields CASRKIGTITGELFF.

V gene TRBV27 combines with J gene TRBJ2-7, with unresolved D. The germline CDR1 and CDR2 sequences are MNHEY and SMNVEV (reference sequence). V was trimmed by 0 bases and J by 2 bases, leaving 8 bases between them. The CDR3 runs to 14 residues. The CDR3 here is CASSLSARTYEQYF. For the CDR3, the DNA is TGTGCCAGCAGTTTATCGGCCAGGACCTACGAGCAGTACTTC.

CDR3 sequence reads: CASSLGPQETQYF. In DNA form, the CDR3 reads TGTGCCAGCAGTCTGGGCCCCCAAGAGACCCAGTACTTC. The V gene is TRBV25-1, the J gene TRBJ2-5; D remains ambiguous. Trimming pared 5 bases from V and 1 base from J, leaving 8 bases between. This CDR3 is 13 amino acids long. Germline CDR1 and CDR2: MGHDK and SYGVNS.

The V and J genes are TRBV28 and TRBJ2-1; D unresolved. The CDR3 contains 14 residues. Germline V gene data show CDR1 as MDHEN and CDR2 as SYDVKM. V gave up 4 bases and J gave up 5 bases, with 12 bases separating them. DNA for the CDR3: TGTGCCAGCAGTTCCGCGCTACTTCACAATGAGCAGTTCTTC. This translates into CASSSALLHNEQFF.

The chain links TRBV7-9 to TRBJ1-5, with TRBD1 identical over 7 bases. Germline loops: CDR1 SEHNR, CDR2 FQNEAQ (reference sequence). The CDR3 loop spans 17 amino acids. V was pared by 5 bases and J by 0 bases, with 10 bases of the junction left unmatched. The CDR3 spells CASSHDRDPNSNQPQHF. DNA for the CDR3: TGTGCCAGCAGCCACGACAGGGACCCCAATAGCAATCAGCCCCAGCATTTT.

The chain uses TRBV27 and TRBJ2-1; the D call may be TRBD1 or TRBD2 (6 bases each). The CDR3 contains 15 residues. Trimming shortened V by 5 bases and J by 7 bases, and 18 bases separated the two germline ends. The germline gives CDR1 MNHEY, CDR2 SMNVEV (reference sequence). CDR3 nucleotides: TGTGCCAGCAGTCAGGGCAGGGGACTTCTAAATGAGCAGTTCTTC. Its translation: CASSQGRGLLNEQFF.

The rearrangement joins TRBV5-4 to TRBJ1-2; D is uncertain. Trimming pared 4 bases from V and 7 bases from J, leaving 11 bases between. This CDR3 spans 12 amino acids. Germline-derived CDR1 and CDR2 are SGHNT and YYREEE (reference sequence). The CDR3 reads CASSQGPAGYTF. Here the CDR3 DNA reads TGTGCCAGCAGCCAAGGACCCGCTGGCTACACCTTC.

The V call is TRBV7-9, the J call TRBJ1-1; D ambiguous. Trimming removed 5 bases from V and 6 bases from J, with 13 bases in between. Germline loops: CDR1 SEHNR, CDR2 FQNEAQ (reference sequence). The CDR3 has 13 residues. The CDR3 DNA follows: TGTGCCAGCAGCCTCGATGAGACGGCTGAAGCTTTCTTT. Protein sequence: CASSLDETAEAFF.

This clone appeared a single time. The genes are TRBV5-1 and TRBJ1-1, with D possibly being TRBD1 (5 bases). The CDR3 totals 12 residues. Germline CDR1 reads SGHRS; CDR2 reads YFSETQ. With 7 bases removed from V and 5 bases from J, the gap between germline ends came to 12 bases. The CDR3 DNA reads TGCGCCAGCGGGAGCGGGGGGACTGAAGCTTTCTTT. It translates to CASGSGGTEAFF.

The genes are TRBV30 and TRBJ2-2; 7 bases line up with TRBD2. The CDR3 sequence is 18 residues long. In germline, CDR1 is GTSNPN, CDR2 SVGIG (reference sequence). V shed 5 bases, J shed 0 bases, and the junction held 15 bases outside the gene matches. CDR3 in amino acids: CAWGVPWISGSNTGELFF. The CDR3 nucleotides read TGTGCCTGGGGAGTCCCCTGGATTAGCGGGTCGAACACCGGGGAGCTGTTTTTT.

The chain has TRBV19 and TRBJ2-2; D is ambiguous. The CDR3 runs 13 residues. V lost 6 bases to trimming and J lost 5 bases, with 10 bases between them. Germline V gene lookup returns CDR1 LNHDA and CDR2 SQIVND (reference sequence). The CDR3: CASSHLLTGELFF. In DNA, the CDR3 is TGTGCCAGTAGCCACCTCTTAACCGGGGAGCTGTTTTTT.

This clone showed up just a few times. The chain joins TRBV5-1 to TRBJ1-6, with 8 nucleotides matching TRBD1. Germline loops: CDR1 SGHRS, CDR2 YFSETQ. The length of the CDR3 is 14 residues. Unmatched junction bases numbered 6, after V lost 4 bases and J lost 9 bases. Written as DNA, the CDR3 is TGCGCCAGCAGCCCGGACAGGGCGAGTTCACCCCTCCACTTT. Translation gives CASSPDRASSPLHF.

As regards this clone: Other DNA sequences from this sample encode an identical CDR3 as well. The rearrangement joins TRBV27 to TRBJ1-1; the match to TRBD1 covers 9 bases. This CDR3 has 14 amino acids. With 6 bases clipped from V and 3 bases from J, the junction kept 5 bases outside the gene matches. Germline V gives CDR1 MNHEY, CDR2 SMNVEV (reference sequence). This chain's CDR3 is CASSTTGGYTEAFF. In DNA, the CDR3 is TGTGCCAGCAGCACCACAGGGGGCTACACTGAAGCTTTCTTT.

Notes on this clone: It is unclear where the CDR3 begins or ends on the DNA, so no DNA is shown, and the CDR3 is as TCRdb lists it. This chain links TRBV4-3 with TRBJ2-3. Both ends counted, the CDR3 spans 15 residues. Germline lookup yields CDR1 LGHNA and CDR2 YSLEER. This CDR3 reads CASSQDLWERAAQYF.

The rearrangement joins TRBV30 to TRBJ2-5, with 9 positions matching TRBD2. Trimming cost V 1 base and J 4 bases; bases outside gene matches: 7. Germline V gene data show CDR1 as GTSNPN and CDR2 as SVGIG (reference sequence). The CDR3 consists of 15 residues. The CDR3 reads CAWSEEAGGGETQYF. The CDR3 DNA reads TGTGCCTGGAGTGAGGAAGCGGGGGGAGGAGAGACCCAGTACTTC.

For this clone: In the same sample, other DNA sequences code for this CDR3. V usage is TRBV19 and J usage is TRBJ2-1; D perhaps matches TRBD2 (6 bases). Between the trimmed V and J ends, which lost 7 bases and 4 bases, there was a span of 11 bases. Germline V CDR1 and CDR2: LNHDA, SQIVND (reference sequence). CDR3 length equals 13 residues. Here the CDR3 reads CASTGGTYNEQFF. The DNA for the CDR3 is TGTGCCAGTACGGGCGGGACGTACAATGAGCAGTTCTTC.

The chain uses TRBV7-8 and TRBJ2-1, with 13 bases lining up with TRBD2. With 4 bases clipped from V and 7 bases from J, the junction kept 1 base outside the gene matches. This CDR3 has 14 residues. CDR1 and CDR2 from the germline V gene are SGHVS and FQNEAQ. The CDR3 protein is CASSWTSGSNEQFF. DNA of the CDR3: TGTGCCAGCAGCTGGACTAGCGGGAGTAATGAGCAGTTCTTC.

The J gene is TRBJ2-5, the V gene TRBV20-1; a possible D gene is TRBD2 (6 bases). Trimming removed 6 bases from V and 3 bases from J, with 8 bases in between. CDR1 is DFQATT and CDR2 is SNEGSKA in the germline V gene (reference sequence). This CDR3 comprises 11 residues. The CDR3 sequence: CSAWGEETQYF. The CDR3 DNA sequence: TGCAGTGCCTGGGGGGAAGAGACCCAGTACTTC.

The chain joins TRBV7-9 to TRBJ2-1; TRBD1 might be the D (5 bases). The CDR3 loop spans 15 amino acids. CDR1 is SEHNR, CDR2 FQNEAQ, per germline (reference sequence). Deletions cut 5 bases from V and 0 bases from J, with 11 bases between. The CDR3 nucleotides read TGTGCCAGCAGCCCCGGACACCCCTCCTACAATGAGCAGTTCTTC. Encoded protein: CASSPGHPSYNEQFF.

This clone has a single count. The rearrangement links TRBV5-1 to TRBJ2-2, with a tentative D call TRBD2 (5 bases). Germline V gives CDR1 SGHRS, CDR2 YFSETQ. This CDR3 has 15 residues. V was clipped by 5 bases and J by 7 bases, with 18 bases between them. This CDR3 reads CASRLSEGLGGELFF. DNA of the CDR3: TGCGCCAGCAGATTAAGCGAGGGCCTCGGCGGGGAGCTGTTTTTT. Combining the CDR3 with reference TRBV5-1 and TRBJ2-2 gives the whole variable domain KAGVTQTPRYLIKTRGQQVTLSCSPISGHRSVSWYQQTPGQGLQFLFEYFSETQRNKGNFPGRFSGRQFSNSRSEMNVSTLELGDSALYLCASRLSEGLGGELFFGEGSRLTVL.

V and J are TRBV6-5 and TRBJ1-2, with D tentatively TRBD1 (5 bases). This CDR3 has 13 amino acids. The germline CDR1 and CDR2 sequences are MNHEY and SVGAGI. V was cut by 0 bases and J by 8 bases, with 10 bases left in between. The CDR3 coding sequence is TGTGCCAGCAGTTACTCGACAGCGGGCGGCTACACCTTC. Encoded protein: CASSYSTAGGYTF.

This clone was counted a single time. The sample has other DNA sequences that encode this CDR3 too. The gene calls are TRBV9 and TRBJ2-1; TRBD2 aligns across 10 bases. V shed 0 bases, J shed 1 base, and the junction held 1 base outside the gene matches. Germline-derived CDR1 and CDR2 are SGDLS and YYNGEE. The CDR3 is 16 residues long. CDR3 sequence (DNA): TGTGCCAGCAGCGTAGCGACTAGCGGGTCCTACAATGAGCAGTTCTTC. This encodes CASSVATSGSYNEQFF.